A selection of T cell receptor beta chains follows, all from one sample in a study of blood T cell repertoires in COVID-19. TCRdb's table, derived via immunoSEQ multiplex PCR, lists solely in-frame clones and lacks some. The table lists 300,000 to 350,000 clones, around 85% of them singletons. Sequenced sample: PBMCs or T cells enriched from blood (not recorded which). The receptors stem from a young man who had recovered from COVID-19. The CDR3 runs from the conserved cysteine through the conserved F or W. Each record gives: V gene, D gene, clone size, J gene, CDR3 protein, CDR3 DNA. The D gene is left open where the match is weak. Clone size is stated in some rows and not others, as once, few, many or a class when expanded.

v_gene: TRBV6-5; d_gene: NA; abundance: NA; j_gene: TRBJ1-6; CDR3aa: CASGEIRPLHF; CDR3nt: TGTGCCAGCGGAGAGATTCGGCCCCTCCACTTT
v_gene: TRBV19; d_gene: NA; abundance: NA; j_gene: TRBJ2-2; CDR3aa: CASSIVPSTGELFF; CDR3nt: TGTGCCAGTAGTATAGTACCGAGCACCGGGGAGCTGTTTTTT
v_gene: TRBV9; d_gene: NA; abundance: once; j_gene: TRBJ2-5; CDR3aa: CASSPQLQETQYF; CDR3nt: TGTGCCAGCAGCCCACAATTGCAAGAGACCCAGTACTTC
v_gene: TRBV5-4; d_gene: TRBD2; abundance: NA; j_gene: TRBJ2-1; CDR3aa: CASTPQARGASYNEQFF; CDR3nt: TGTGCCAGCACCCCTCAGGCGCGGGGGGCCAGTTACAATGAGCAGTTCTTC
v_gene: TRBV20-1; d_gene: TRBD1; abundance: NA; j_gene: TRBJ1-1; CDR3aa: CSASDPRAGGTEAFF; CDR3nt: TGCAGTGCTAGTGACCCCAGGGCAGGGGGCACTGAAGCTTTCTTT
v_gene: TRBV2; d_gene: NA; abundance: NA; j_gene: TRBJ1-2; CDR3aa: CATNYRSGSGYTF; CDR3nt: TGTGCCACCAACTACCGGTCGGGTAGCGGCTACACCTTC
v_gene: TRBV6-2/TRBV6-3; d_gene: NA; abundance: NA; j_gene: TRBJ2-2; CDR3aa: CASSPGETGELFF; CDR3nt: TGTGCCAGCAGCCCAGGGGAAACCGGGGAGCTGTTTTTT
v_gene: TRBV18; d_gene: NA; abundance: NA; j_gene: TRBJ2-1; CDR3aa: CASSPSGENNEQFF; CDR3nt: TGTGCCAGCTCACCTTCGGGGGAGAACAATGAGCAGTTCTTC
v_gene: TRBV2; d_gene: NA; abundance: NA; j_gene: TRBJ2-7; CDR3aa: CASSRLADEQYF; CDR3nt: TGTGCCAGCAGTCGTCTAGCCGACGAGCAGTACTTC
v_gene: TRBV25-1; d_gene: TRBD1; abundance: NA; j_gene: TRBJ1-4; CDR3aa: CASSDTGGPNEKLFF; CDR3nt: TGTGCCAGCAGTGATACAGGGGGCCCAAATGAAAAACTGTTTTTT
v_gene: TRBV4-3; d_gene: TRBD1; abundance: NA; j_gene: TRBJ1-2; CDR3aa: CASSPSHPGQGSGGHYGYTF; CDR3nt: TGCGCCAGCAGCCCCTCACATCCGGGACAGGGTTCAGGGGGACACTATGGCTACACCTTC
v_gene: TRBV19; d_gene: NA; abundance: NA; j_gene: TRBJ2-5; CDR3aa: CASSGLTGRGRQETQYF; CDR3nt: TGTGCCAGTAGCGGACTAACGGGCCGTGGCAGACAAGAGACCCAGTACTTC
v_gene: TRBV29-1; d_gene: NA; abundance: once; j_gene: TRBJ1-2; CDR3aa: CSVDGPGYGYTF; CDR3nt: TGCAGCGTTGACGGTCCGGGCTATGGCTACACCTTC
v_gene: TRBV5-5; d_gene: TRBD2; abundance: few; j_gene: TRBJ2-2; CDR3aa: CASIWGGPPYKTNTGELFF; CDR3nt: TGTGCCAGCATCTGGGGGGGACCCCCCTACAAAACGAACACCGGGGAGCTGTTTTTT
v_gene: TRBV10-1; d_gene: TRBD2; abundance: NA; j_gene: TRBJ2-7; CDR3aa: CASKRLAGESYEQYF; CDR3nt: TGCGCCAGCAAAAGACTAGCGGGGGAATCCTACGAGCAGTACTTC
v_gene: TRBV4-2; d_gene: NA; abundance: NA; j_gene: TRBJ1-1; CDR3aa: CASSQDHRQGNTEAFF; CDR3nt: TGTGCCAGCAGCCAAGATCATCGGCAGGGGAACACTGAAGCTTTCTTT
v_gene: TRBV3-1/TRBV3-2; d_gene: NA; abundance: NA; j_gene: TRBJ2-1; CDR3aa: CASSQEGRGSYNEQFF; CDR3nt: TGTGCCAGCAGCCAAGAGGGGCGGGGAAGTTACAATGAGCAGTTCTTC
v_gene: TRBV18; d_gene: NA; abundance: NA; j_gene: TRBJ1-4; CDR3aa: CASSPRGTNEKLFF; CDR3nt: TGTGCCAGCTCACCAAGGGGGACTAATGAAAAACTGTTTTTT
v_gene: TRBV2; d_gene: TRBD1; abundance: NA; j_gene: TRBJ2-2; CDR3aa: CASRPTGTTANTGELFF; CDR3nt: TGTGCCAGCAGGCCGACAGGGACGACAGCGAACACCGGGGAGCTGTTTTTT
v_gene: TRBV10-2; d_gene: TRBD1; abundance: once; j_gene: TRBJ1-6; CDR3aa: CASSGQGNSPLHF; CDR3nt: TGCGCCAGCAGCGGACAGGGGAATTCACCCCTCCACTTT
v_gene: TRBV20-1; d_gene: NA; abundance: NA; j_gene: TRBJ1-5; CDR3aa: CSASQTLRITNQPQHF; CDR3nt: TGCAGTGCTAGTCAGACACTCCGCATCACCAATCAGCCCCAGCATTTT
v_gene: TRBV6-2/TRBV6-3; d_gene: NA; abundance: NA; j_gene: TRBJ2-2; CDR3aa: CASSPGPHTNTGELFF; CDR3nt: TGTGCCAGCAGCCCCGGTCCCCATACGAACACCGGGGAGCTGTTTTTT
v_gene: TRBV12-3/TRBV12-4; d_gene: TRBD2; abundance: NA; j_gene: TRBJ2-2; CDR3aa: CASSSTSEGELFF; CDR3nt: TGTGCCAGCAGTTCGACTAGCGAGGGGGAGCTGTTTTTT
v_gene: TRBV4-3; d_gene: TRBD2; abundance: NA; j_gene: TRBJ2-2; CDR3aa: CASSSLYGAAGGELFF; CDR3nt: TGCGCCAGCAGCTCCCTCTATGGTGCAGCGGGGGGGGAGCTGTTTTTT
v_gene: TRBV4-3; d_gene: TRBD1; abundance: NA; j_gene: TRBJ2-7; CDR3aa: CASSQDNRDRSTYEQYF; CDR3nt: TGCGCCAGCAGCCAAGACAACCGGGACAGGTCCACCTACGAGCAGTACTTC
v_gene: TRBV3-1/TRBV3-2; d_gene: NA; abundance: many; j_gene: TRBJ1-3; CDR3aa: CASSPSGNTIYF; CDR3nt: TGTGCCAGCAGCCCTTCTGGAAACACCATATATTTT
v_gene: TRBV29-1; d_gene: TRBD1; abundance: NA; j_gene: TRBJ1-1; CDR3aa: CSVKAATGQAFF; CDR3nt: TGCAGCGTGAAAGCCGCGACAGGGCAAGCTTTCTTT
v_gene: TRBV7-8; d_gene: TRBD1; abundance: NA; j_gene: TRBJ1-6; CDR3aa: CASSLGQGNNSPLHF; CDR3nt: TGTGCCAGCAGCTTAGGACAGGGGAATAATTCACCCCTCCACTTT
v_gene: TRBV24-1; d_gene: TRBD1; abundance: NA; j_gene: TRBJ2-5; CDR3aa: CATSDPDRVGETQYF; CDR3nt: TGTGCCACCAGTGACCCGGACAGGGTTGGAGAGACCCAGTACTTC
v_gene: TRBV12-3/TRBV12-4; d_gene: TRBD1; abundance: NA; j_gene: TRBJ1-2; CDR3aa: CASSPRTGNGYTF; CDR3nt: TGTGCCAGCAGCCCCAGGACAGGGAATGGCTACACCTTC
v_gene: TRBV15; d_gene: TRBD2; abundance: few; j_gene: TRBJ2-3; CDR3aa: CATSVSSGGADTQYF; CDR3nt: TGTGCCACCAGCGTGTCTAGCGGGGGAGCAGATACGCAGTATTTT
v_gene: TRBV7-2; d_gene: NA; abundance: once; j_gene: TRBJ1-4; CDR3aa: CASSSGGGAYEKLFF; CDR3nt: TGTGCCAGCAGCTCTGGGGGGGGCGCTTATGAAAAACTGTTTTTT
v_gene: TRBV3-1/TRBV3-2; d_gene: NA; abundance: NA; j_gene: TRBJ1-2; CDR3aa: CASSQGVGAYGYTF; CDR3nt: TGTGCCAGCAGCCAAGGTGTGGGGGCTTATGGCTACACCTTC
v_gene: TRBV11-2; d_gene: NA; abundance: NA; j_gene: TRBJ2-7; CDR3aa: CASSLPGQKREQYF; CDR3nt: TGTGCCAGCAGCTTACCGGGACAAAAGCGGGAGCAGTACTTC
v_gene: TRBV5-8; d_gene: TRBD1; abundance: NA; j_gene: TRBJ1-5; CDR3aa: CASSPRTGNQPQHF; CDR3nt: TGTGCCAGCAGCCCACGGACAGGGAATCAGCCCCAGCATTTT
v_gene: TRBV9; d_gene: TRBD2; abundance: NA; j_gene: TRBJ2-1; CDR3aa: CASSESAGGYNEQFF; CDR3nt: TGTGCCAGCAGCGAATCCGCGGGGGGTTACAATGAGCAGTTCTTC
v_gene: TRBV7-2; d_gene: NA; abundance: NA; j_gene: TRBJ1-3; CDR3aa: CASSDQIGSGNTIYF; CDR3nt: TGTGCCAGCAGCGACCAGATCGGGTCTGGAAACACCATATATTTT
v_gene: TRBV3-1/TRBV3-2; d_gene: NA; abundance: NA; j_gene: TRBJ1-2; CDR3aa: CASSQATGYTF; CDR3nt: TGTGCCAGCAGCCAAGCAACAGGCTACACCTTC
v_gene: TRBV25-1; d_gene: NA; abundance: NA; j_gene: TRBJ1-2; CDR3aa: CASSEGQYYYGYTF; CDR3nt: TGTGCCAGCTCTGAAGGACAGTACTACTATGGCTACACCTTC
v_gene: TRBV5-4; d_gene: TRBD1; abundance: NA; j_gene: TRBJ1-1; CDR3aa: CASSFVTGDSEAFF; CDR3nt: TGTGCCAGCAGCTTCGTAACCGGGGACAGTGAAGCTTTCTTT